This entry lists 29 T cell receptor beta chains sequenced from one sample in a study of read filtering for tumor transcriptome and immune sequencing (dated by TCRdb to 2018 to 2021). Sequencer: Illumina HiSeq 4000. TCR libraries were built from 300 to 450 ng RNA with the Immunoverse kit, using molecular barcoded adaptors covering alpha/delta and beta/gamma chains. TCRdb passed the public sequencing reads through fastp at Q25 and MiXCR, retaining productive beta sequences. Entries that share a CDR3 protein sequence are merged under the most common genes and DNA. In all, the sample holds 100,000 to 150,000 distinct CDR3 sequences, and 10% to 15% of those were seen once. Jointly, the top ten make up more than 9.5% of the sample. Sequenced material: a population of CD138-negative cells sorted from bone marrow. What this sample's cell subset or site label stands for: bone marrow mononuclear cells depleted of CD138+ plasma/myeloma cells by negative magnetic selection. The source of these receptors is a donor aged 40 or over with multiple myeloma.

There are a few counts of this clonotype. The likely explanation is a read error, given a far larger clone one base away. This chain connects TRBV7-2 to TRBJ2-1, with D possibly being TRBD1 (6 bases). In germline, CDR1 is SGHTA, CDR2 FQGNSA. CDR3 length: 15 amino acids. Here the CDR3 DNA reads TGTGCCAACAGCTTAGCGCAGGGGCTAGTTAATGAGCAGTTCTTC. Encoded protein: CANSLAQGLVNEQFF. The complete variable domain, with remaining parts taken from reference TRBV7-2 and TRBJ2-1, reads GAGVSQSPSNKVTEKGKDVELRCDPISGHTALYWYRQSLGQGLEFLIYFQGNSAPDKSGLPSDRFSAERTGGSVSTLTIQRTQQEDSAVYLCANSLAQGLVNEQFFGPGTRLTVL.

This chain uses TRBV4-2 with TRBJ2-5, with a weak D call TRBD1 (5 bases). V was clipped by 1 base and J by 2 bases, with 17 bases between them. Germline-derived CDR1 and CDR2 are LGHNA and YNFKEQ. The CDR3 sequence is 17 residues long. For the CDR3, the DNA is TGTGCCAGCAGCCAAGGCATTAGCCAGGGTCAACAAGAGACCCAGTACTTC. This codes for CASSQGISQGQQETQYF.

In this sample, this clonotype turned up many times. The chain recombines TRBV12-3 or TRBV12-4 with TRBJ2-7, with D maybe TRBD2 (6 bases). Trimming shortened V by 7 bases and J by 4 bases, and 17 bases separated the two germline ends. The CDR3 has 14 residues. This chain's CDR3 is CASTVTSRPYEQYF. CDR3 DNA: TGTGCCAGCACTGTCACTAGCAGACCTTACGAGCAGTACTTC.

This clonotype was detected only a few times. This may be a read error, as it is one base from a much larger clone. The chain is built from TRBV7-2 and TRBJ2-3, with no clear D. Germline V gives CDR1 SGHTA, CDR2 FQGNSA. V gave up 2 bases and J gave up 4 bases, with 7 bases separating them. There are 13 residues in the CDR3. The DNA for the CDR3 is TGTGCCAGCAGCTTACCCGGCGCAGATACGCAGTATTTT. Translating gives CASSLPGADTQYF.

Concerning this clonotype: A much larger clone lies a single base off, so this may be a read error. J is TRBJ2-2 and V is TRBV20-1; TRBD1 is a possible D gene (6 bases). Germline V gene data show CDR1 as DFQATT and CDR2 as SNEGSKA (reference sequence). CDR3 length equals 13 residues. Trimming shortened V by 3 bases and J by 7 bases, and 12 bases separated the two germline ends. The DNA of the CDR3 is TGCAGTGCTAGTACAGGGTTAATCGGGGAGCTGTTTTTT. Its translation is CSASTGLIGELFF.

This clonotype was recorded at least ten times. This chain connects TRBV5-1 to TRBJ2-3, with D possibly matching TRBD1 (6 bases). Deletions cut 7 bases from V and 0 bases from J, with 15 bases between. Per germline, CDR1 SGHRS and CDR2 YFSETQ. The CDR3 length is 15 residues. CDR3 sequence reads: CASADPGQSTDTQYF. DNA of the CDR3: TGCGCCAGCGCCGATCCGGGACAAAGCACAGATACGCAGTATTTT.

A word on this clonotype: The CDR3 carries no conserved terminal phenylalanine or tryptophan, so it likely arises from a read error. The chain joins TRBV5-6 to TRBJ2-3, with unresolved D. V lost 4 bases and J 2 bases, leaving 2 bases between the germline ends. CDR3 size: 11 residues. Germline CDR1 is SGHDT and CDR2 is YYEEEE. CDR3 nucleotide sequence: TGTGCCAGCAGCCTCACAGATACGCAGTATTCT. The encoded protein is CASSLTDTQYS.

This clonotype was recorded a few times. The CDR3 sequence: CASVSLAKNIQYF. The CDR3 DNA reads TGTGCCTCAGTGAGCCTAGCCAAAAACATTCAGTACTTC. This chain joins TRBV5-8 and TRBJ2-4; D is unresolved. The CDR3 length is 13 residues. Germline CDR1 SGHTS, CDR2 YDEGEE. Trimming removed 10 bases from V and 0 bases from J, with 11 bases in between.

Comments on this clonotype: With a much larger clone just one base away, this may be a read error. As the CDR3 is not closed by the conserved phenylalanine or tryptophan, this likely results from a read error. This chain uses TRBV12-3 or TRBV12-4 with TRBJ2-2, with 11 bases matching TRBD1. The CDR3 is 15 amino acids. Trimming took 6 bases from V and 5 from J; bases not matched to a gene: 5. CDR3 amino acids: CASRDRDRGTGELFS. The CDR3 DNA follows: TGTGCCAGCAGGGACCGGGACAGGGGGACCGGGGAGCTGTTTTCT.

This clonotype was counted at least ten times. The chain is built from TRBV6-2 or TRBV6-3 and TRBJ2-7; the match to TRBD1 covers 9 bases. Germline V gives CDR1 MNHEY, CDR2 SVGEGT. CDR3 length: 15 residues. V lost 6 bases and J lost 2; bases outside the gene matches: 8. CDR3 amino acids: CASRSRDRVTYEQYF. The CDR3 nucleotides read TGTGCCAGCAGAAGCCGGGACAGGGTAACCTACGAGCAGTACTTC.

Comment on this clonotype: The junction and the germline gene differ at one end; a read error may be behind it. This rearrangement joins TRBV28 to TRBJ1-5; maybe TRBD1 (5 bases). Germline V gives CDR1 MDHEN, CDR2 SYDVKM. This CDR3 is built from 15 residues. The CDR3 DNA follows: TGTGCCATCCTCGCTAGCGGTAGGGGCAATCAGCCCCGGCATTTT. Residues: CAILASGRGNQPRHF. The complete variable domain, with remaining parts taken from reference TRBV28 and TRBJ1-5, reads DVKVTQSSRYLVKRTGEKVFLECVQDMDHENMFWYRQDPGLGLRLIYFSYDVKMKEKGDIPEGYSVSREKKERFSLILESASTNQTSMYLCAILASGRGNQPRHFGDGTRLSIL.

This clonotype has ten or more counts. V and J are TRBV18 and TRBJ2-4, with a tentative D call TRBD2 (6 bases). Trimming took 6 bases from V and 9 from J, leaving 21 bases between them. There are 15 residues in the CDR3. Per germline, CDR1 KGHSH and CDR2 LQKENI. For the CDR3, the DNA is TGTGCCAGCTCGGCATCTGGCGGGATAGATGGCATTCAGTACTTC. It encodes CASSASGGIDGIQYF.

This clonotype was seen many times. The chain joins TRBV5-1 to TRBJ1-2; D uncertain. The germline V and J ends were trimmed by 0 bases and 3 bases, with 12 bases remaining between them. This CDR3 contains 15 residues. Per the germline V gene, CDR1 is SGHRS and CDR2 is YFSETQ. The CDR3 coding sequence is TGCGCCAGCAGCTTGGTGGCAGGCTGGGACTATGGCTACACCTTC. Protein product: CASSLVAGWDYGYTF.

This clonotype has ten or more counts. The chain is built from TRBV3-1 and TRBJ2-1; 7 bases align to TRBD2. There are 13 residues in the CDR3. Germline V gene sequence: CDR1 LGHDT, CDR2 YNNKEL (reference sequence). V shed 4 bases, J shed 9 bases, and the junction held 6 bases outside the gene matches. The CDR3 bases are TGTGCCAGCAGCCGGGGGGGATTAAGTGAGCAGTTCTTC. Its protein product is CASSRGGLSEQFF.

At least ten counts were recorded for this clonotype. The chain joins TRBV29-1 to TRBJ2-1; no firm D call. The V gene's germline CDR1 is SQVTM and CDR2 ANQGSEA. This CDR3 spans 14 amino acids. Trimming took off 4 bases at V and 12 bases at J, with 22 bases between the two ends. The CDR3 sequence is CSVVVTPPGGVQFF. The CDR3 DNA sequence: TGCAGCGTTGTAGTAACACCGCCAGGCGGTGTGCAGTTCTTC.

This clonotype was recorded many times. The chain uses TRBV6-9 and TRBJ1-1; a weak D match, TRBD1 (6 bases). Trimming stripped 4 bases from V and 8 bases from J, with 20 bases between. The CDR3 has 15 residues. Germline V gene sequence: CDR1 MNHGY, CDR2 SVAAGI. DNA for the CDR3: TGTGCCAGCAGTTCGGCGGGGGGCGGCCAAATAGAAGCTTTCTTT. As protein: CASSSAGGGQIEAFF.

About this clonotype: A single base separates this from a much larger clone, so it may be a read error. The chain links TRBV29-1 to TRBJ2-1; 10 bases align to TRBD2. CDR1 is SQVTM and CDR2 is ANQGSEA in the germline V gene. The CDR3 extends over 16 amino acids. This chain's CDR3 is CSVEYSGRSSYNVQFF. CDR3 in DNA: TGCAGCGTTGAATATAGCGGGAGGAGCTCCTACAATGTGCAGTTCTTC.

This clonotype was seen repeatedly, ten times or more. The rearrangement joins TRBV5-4 to TRBJ2-3, with D possibly being TRBD2 (6 bases). The CDR3 contains 15 residues. V dropped 0 bases and J dropped 2 bases, with 10 bases sitting between them. CDR1 SGHNT and CDR2 YYREEE come from the germline V gene (reference sequence). CDR3 in amino acids: CASSLAAGSTDTQYF. In nucleotides, the CDR3 is TGTGCCAGCAGCTTGGCGGCGGGGTCCACAGATACGCAGTATTTT.

This clonotype showed up many times. The chain employs TRBV5-1 and TRBJ2-1; TRBD1 matches at 7 bases. V trimming: 4 bases; J trimming: 2 bases; junction bases outside the gene matches: 9. Germline assignment: CDR1 SGHRS and CDR2 YFSETQ. This CDR3 spans 16 amino acids. The CDR3 sequence: CASSEVPGQTYNEQFF. CDR3 nucleotide sequence: TGCGCCAGCAGCGAGGTACCGGGACAGACCTACAATGAGCAGTTCTTC.

As to this clonotype: A single base separates this from a much larger clone, so it may be a read error. The final CDR3 position lacks the conserved phenylalanine or tryptophan, pointing to a likely read error. J is TRBJ2-2 and V is TRBV11-3; unclear D gene. CDR3 length: 12 amino acids. The V and J ends lost 0 bases and 6 bases respectively, with 2 bases between them. Germline V lookup: CDR1 SGHNT, CDR2 YENEEA. CDR3 nucleotides: TGTGCCAGCAGCTTAGAGTCCGGGGAGCTGTTTTTA. Its translation is CASSLESGELFL.

Many counts were recorded for this clonotype. The chain is built from TRBV5-4 and TRBJ2-7, with a possible D match to TRBD2 (6 bases). The V end lost 10 bases, the J end lost 3 bases, and 17 bases lay between the germline ends. The CDR3 sequence is 13 residues long. CDR1 is SGHNT and CDR2 is YYREEE in the germline V gene (reference sequence). The CDR3 sequence is CAYASGLSYEQYF. The CDR3, as DNA: TGTGCCTACGCCTCGGGACTCAGCTACGAGCAGTACTTC.

Many counts were recorded for this clonotype. The chain joins TRBV28 to TRBJ2-7; D is uncertain. This CDR3 has 16 amino acids. The germline V gene encodes CDR1 MDHEN and CDR2 SYDVKM. The V gene lost 5 bases and the J gene lost 6 bases, with 23 bases spanning the gap. CDR3: CASSPPRIAIQGEQYF. CDR3 nucleotides: TGTGCCAGCAGTCCCCCCAGGATCGCGATCCAAGGCGAGCAGTACTTC.

This clonotype was detected a few times. Given a much more abundant clone one base away, this may be a read error. This sequence joins TRBV2 and TRBJ2-1, with 7 nucleotides matching TRBD1. There are 14 residues in the CDR3. The germline gives CDR1 SNHLY, CDR2 FYNNEI. V dropped 6 bases and J dropped 8; count of bases not matched to a gene: 10. Written as DNA, the CDR3 is TGTGCCAGCAGACTAACAGGGGTTTACGATGAGCAGTTCTTC. It specifies CASRLTGVYDEQFF.

The chain has TRBV5-4 and TRBJ2-2; possibly TRBD1 or TRBD2 for D (5 bases each). The CDR3 sequence is 17 residues long. Trimming stripped 0 bases from V and 1 base from J, with 13 bases between. The germline CDR1 and CDR2 sequences are SGHNT and YYREEE (reference sequence). The CDR3 loop reads CASSLDPGRKNTGELFF. The CDR3 DNA is TGTGCCAGCAGCTTGGACCCGGGACGGAAGAACACCGGGGAGCTGTTTTTT.

V and J are TRBV10-3 and TRBJ2-1, with 9 nucleotides matching TRBD2. The V gene's germline CDR1 is ENHRY and CDR2 SYGVKD. CDR3 size: 15 residues. J lost 5 bases, V lost 4 bases, and 6 bases had no gene match. CDR3 sequence reads: CAISGRRGGDNEQFF. The DNA for the CDR3 is TGTGCCATCAGTGGTCGGCGGGGGGGGGACAATGAGCAGTTCTTC.

This clonotype appeared many times. The rearrangement links TRBV7-2 to TRBJ2-1; possibly TRBD1 for D (6 bases). V shed 6 bases and J shed 7 bases, with 13 bases lying between them. This CDR3 has 13 residues. Germline-derived CDR1 and CDR2 are SGHTA and FQGNSA. CDR3 DNA sequence: TGTGCCAGCAGAGTTGATCAGGGGAATGAGCAGTTCTTC. This gives the protein CASRVDQGNEQFF.

This clonotype was seen ten or more times. The V gene is TRBV5-1, the J gene TRBJ2-1; the match to TRBD2 covers 9 bases. The trim removed 2 bases at V and 4 bases at J, leaving 4 bases unmatched. The CDR3 contains 15 residues. Germline V CDR1 and CDR2: SGHRS, YFSETQ. In DNA form, the CDR3 reads TGCGCCAGCAGCTTTAGCGGGAGAGATTACAATGAGCAGTTCTTC. The encoded protein is CASSFSGRDYNEQFF.

This clonotype was detected many times. The chain combines TRBV29-1 with TRBJ2-6; no definite D call. Germline CDR1 reads SQVTM; CDR2 reads ANQGSEA. V gave up 6 bases and J gave up 2 bases, with 8 bases separating them. The CDR3 has 13 residues. CDR3 sequence reads: CSVFLAGANVLTF. DNA for the CDR3: TGCAGCGTATTTCTAGCTGGGGCCAACGTCCTGACTTTC.

Many counts were recorded for this clonotype. The J gene is TRBJ1-5, the V gene TRBV12-3 or TRBV12-4; D not resolved. This CDR3 spans 11 amino acids. Trimming left V 3 bases short and J 6 bases short, with 3 bases between. CDR3 sequence reads: CASSLGQPQHF. The CDR3 nucleotides are TGTGCCAGCAGTTTGGGTCAGCCCCAGCATTTT.